Following are 5 T cell receptor beta chains from one sample sequenced in a study of T cells in women clearing cervical HPV infection. Clones were sequenced by immunoSEQ multiplex PCR, and TCRdb holds only the in-frame ones, with some missing. The sample has about 39,000 clones. Sequenced: blood buffy coat. These TCRs come from a woman between 18 and 75 years old with a cervical HPV16 infection that either progressed to CIN3+ or cleared (not recorded which).

Comments on this clone: The CDR3 is cut off 3 residues early in the read; its end comes from the germline J gene. This sequence joins TRBV5-6 and TRBJ2-7; 12 bases fit TRBD1. The CDR3 sequence is 15 residues long. With V trimmed by 2 bases and J by 6 bases, 6 bases remained unmatched. CDR1 SGHDT and CDR2 YYEEEE come from the germline V gene. This chain's CDR3 is CASSLSGTGGFEQYF. Incomplete CDR3 DNA: TGTGCCAGCAGCTTATCCGGGACAGGGGGCTTCGAG.

Note on this clone: With the read ending 3 residues before the CDR3 end, the germline J gene is used to fill in that end. The J gene is TRBJ2-2, the V gene TRBV6-1; D is undetermined. The CDR3 is made up of 13 amino acids. Germline values: CDR1 MNHNS, CDR2 SASEGT. The V end was cut by 2 bases, the J end by 4 bases, with 5 bases between. The chain's CDR3 is CASSERSTGELFF. The CDR3 bases that were read are TGTGCCAGCAGTGAACGCAGCACCGGGGAG.

Turning to this clone: The sequence runs out 3 residues before the end of the CDR3; the remainder is reconstructed from the germline J gene. The gene calls are TRBV11-3 and TRBJ2-7; possible D gene TRBD2, 6 bases. V shed 5 bases and J shed 1 base, with 12 bases lying between them. CDR1 is SGHNT, CDR2 YENEEA, per germline. The CDR3 spans 14 residues. Partial CDR3 DNA: TGTGCCAGCAGCACGCCGGGACTTTCCTACGAG. This translates into CASSTPGLSYE. The CDR3 in its entirety is CASSTPGLSYEQYF.

A note on this clone: The read ends 3 residues before the CDR3 terminus; that terminus is restored from the germline J gene. This chain joins TRBV7-9 and TRBJ2-7, with D maybe TRBD1 (6 bases). Trimming left V 1 base short and J 3 bases short, with 13 bases between. CDR1 is SEHNR, CDR2 FQNEAQ, per germline (reference sequence). The length of the CDR3 is 15 residues. The CDR3 reads CASSLVTGSDYEQYF. CDR3 DNA, as far as it was read: TGTGCCAGCAGCTTAGTGACAGGATCGGACTACGAG.

Notes on this clone: Sequencing ends 3 residues short of the CDR3 end; the germline J gene provides the rest. The rearrangement joins TRBV5-1 to TRBJ2-7, with no clear D. V was cut by 0 bases and J by 1 base, with 8 bases left in between. CDR1 SGHRS and CDR2 YFSETQ come from the germline V gene. The CDR3 has 14 amino acids. CDR3 bases read: TGCGCCAGCAGCTTGGTAGGGCCGTCCTACGAG. It specifies CASSLVGPSYE. The complete CDR3 protein is CASSLVGPSYEQYF. Supplemented by reference TRBV5-1 and TRBJ2-7, the full variable domain reads KAGVTQTPRYLIKTRGQQVTLSCSPISGHRSVSWYQQTPGQGLQFLFEYFSETQRNKGNFPGRFSGRQFSNSRSEMNVSTLELGDSALYLCASSLVGPSYEQYFGPGTRLTVT.